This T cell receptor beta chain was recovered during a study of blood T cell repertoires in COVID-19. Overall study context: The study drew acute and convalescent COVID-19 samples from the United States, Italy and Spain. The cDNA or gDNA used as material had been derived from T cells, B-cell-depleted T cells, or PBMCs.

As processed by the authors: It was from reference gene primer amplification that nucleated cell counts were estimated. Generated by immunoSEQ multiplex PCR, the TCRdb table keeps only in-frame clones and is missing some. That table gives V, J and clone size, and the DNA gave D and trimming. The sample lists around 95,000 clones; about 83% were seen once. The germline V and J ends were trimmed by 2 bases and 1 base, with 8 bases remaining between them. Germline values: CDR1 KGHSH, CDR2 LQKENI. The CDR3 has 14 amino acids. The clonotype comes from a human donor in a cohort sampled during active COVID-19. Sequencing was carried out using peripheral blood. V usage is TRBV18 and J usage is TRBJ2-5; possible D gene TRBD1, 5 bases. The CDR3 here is CASSPSRAQETQYF. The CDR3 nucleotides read TGTGCCAGCTCACCATCCAGGGCCCAAGAGACCCAGTACTTC.